The source of this TCR beta chain is a study of blood T cells in healthy people across ages. General study findings and limits: Naive CD4+ cells and diversity were both higher in long-lived donors than in aged donors.

This CDR3 contains 16 residues. Germline V gives CDR1 MNHEY, CDR2 SVGEGT. With V trimmed by 2 bases and J by 3 bases, 4 bases remained unmatched. This clonotype was seen once. The antigen remains undetermined. A sample-barcoded 5' primer and a J-beta primer mix were used in a second PCR of roughly 7 to 11 cycles. Each CDR3 protein gets one entry after TCRdb re-called the 5' RACE reads with MiXCR. The data hold 1.5 million to 2 million distinct CDR3 sequences, with about 49% observed a single time. The sample taken for sequencing was blood. The rearrangement joins TRBV6-2 or TRBV6-3 to TRBJ1-2, with 12 bases identical to TRBD1. This clonotype was obtained from a woman aged 40 to 50 in good health. The CDR3 coding sequence is TGTGCCAGCAGTTACGGGACAGGGGGCTTCTACTATGGCTACACCTTC. Protein product: CASSYGTGGFYYGYTF.